These 8 T cell receptor beta chains originate from one sample sequenced in a study of T cell changes during pregnancy in multiple sclerosis. Sequenced by immunoSEQ multiplex PCR; TCRdb stores in-frame clones only, minus some. The repertoire holds under 50,000 clones, with about 90% as singletons. This specimen consisted of CD8+ T cells from peripheral blood mononuclear cells, obtained before pregnancy. The receptors stem from a female donor with multiple sclerosis, enrolled in a pregnancy study.

This clone was detected once. V usage is TRBV9 and J usage is TRBJ2-3; D unresolved. Looked up from germline, CDR1 is SGDLS and CDR2 is YYNGEE. This CDR3 is 12 amino acids long. V was pared by 1 base and J by 3 bases, with 3 bases between. CDR3 sequence (DNA): TGTGCCAGCAGCGTACAAACAGATACGCAGTATTTT. Protein product: CASSVQTDTQYF.

The chain employs TRBV30 and TRBJ2-3; 11 bases map to TRBD2. The CDR3 totals 15 residues. V lost 2 bases, J lost 3 bases, and 4 bases stayed unmatched. CDR1 is GTSNPN and CDR2 is SVGIG in the germline V gene (reference sequence). The CDR3 loop reads CAWSISGRATDTQYF. The CDR3 DNA sequence: TGTGCCTGGAGTATTAGCGGGAGGGCGACAGATACGCAGTATTTT. The entire variable domain, with the rest obtained from reference TRBV30 and TRBJ2-3, is as follows: SQTIHQWPATLVQPVGSPLSLECTVEGTSNPNLYWYRQAAGRGLQLLFYSVGIGQISSEVPQNLSASRPQDRQFILSSKKLLLSDSGFYLCAWSISGRATDTQYFGPGTRLTVL.

The DNA for the CDR3 is TGTGCCAGCAGCTTAGGCGGCCACCCCTACGAGCAGTACTTC. It yields the protein CASSLGGHPYEQYF. The gene calls are TRBV11-1 and TRBJ2-7; the D is unclear. The germline gives CDR1 SGHAT, CDR2 FQDESV (reference sequence). Trimming removed 1 base from V and 2 bases from J, with 9 bases in between. The CDR3 sequence is 14 residues long.

The J gene is TRBJ2-5, the V gene TRBV10-3; 7 positions match TRBD1. CDR3 length equals 13 residues. CDR1 is ENHRY, CDR2 SYGVKD, per germline. V trimming: 3 bases; J trimming: 4 bases; junction bases outside the gene matches: 2. CDR3 sequence: CAISEGQVETQYF. CDR3 sequence (DNA): TGTGCCATCAGTGAAGGACAGGTAGAGACCCAGTACTTC.

The chain combines TRBV6-1 with TRBJ2-7; 7 positions agree with TRBD2. The CDR3 extends over 13 amino acids. From germline, CDR1 is MNHNS and CDR2 SASEGT. Trimming at V came to 3 bases and at J to 4 bases, leaving 3 bases not matched to a gene. CDR3 sequence: CASSEGRAYEQYF. The DNA of the CDR3 is TGTGCCAGCAGTGAGGGGAGGGCTTACGAGCAGTACTTC.

The rearrangement joins TRBV7-2 to TRBJ2-2, with 9 bases that match TRBD2. V lost 1 base to trimming and J lost 2 bases; unmatched junction nucleotides: 5. The germline V gene has CDR1 SGHTA and CDR2 FQGNSA. The CDR3 has 17 amino acids. The CDR3 reads CASSLGGGRANTGELFF. DNA of the CDR3: TGTGCCAGCAGCTTAGGTGGCGGGAGGGCCAACACCGGGGAGCTGTTTTTT.

The chain joins TRBV5-1 to TRBJ2-7; the match to TRBD2 covers 8 bases. This CDR3 contains 14 residues. Losses at the gene ends were 3 bases for V and 7 bases for J; bases not matched to a gene: 9. From germline, CDR1 is SGHRS and CDR2 YFSETQ. CDR3 nucleotides: TGCGCCAGCAGCTCTAACGGGGAGCGGGGGGAGCAGTACTTC. Its protein product is CASSSNGERGEQYF.

The chain joins TRBV6-1 to TRBJ2-7; 7 bases fit TRBD1. The CDR3 is 14 residues long. Unmatched junction bases numbered 3, after V lost 1 base and J lost 3 bases. The germline V gene has CDR1 MNHNS and CDR2 SASEGT. This CDR3 is CASSEEGASYEQYF. The DNA of the CDR3 is TGTGCCAGCAGTGAAGAGGGGGCTAGCTACGAGCAGTACTTC.